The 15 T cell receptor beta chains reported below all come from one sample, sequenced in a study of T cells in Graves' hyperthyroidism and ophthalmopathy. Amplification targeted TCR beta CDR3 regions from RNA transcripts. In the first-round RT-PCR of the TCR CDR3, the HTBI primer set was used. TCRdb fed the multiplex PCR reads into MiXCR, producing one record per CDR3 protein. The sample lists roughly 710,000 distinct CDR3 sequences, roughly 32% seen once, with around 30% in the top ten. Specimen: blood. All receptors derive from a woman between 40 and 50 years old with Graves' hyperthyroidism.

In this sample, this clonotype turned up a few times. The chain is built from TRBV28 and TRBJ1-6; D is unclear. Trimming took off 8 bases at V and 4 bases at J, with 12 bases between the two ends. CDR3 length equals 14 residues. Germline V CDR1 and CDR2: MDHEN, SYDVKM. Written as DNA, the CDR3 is TGTGCCAGCGGGAGTACAGTTTATAATTCACCCCTCCACTTT. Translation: CASGSTVYNSPLHF.

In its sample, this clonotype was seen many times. The CDR3 loop is CASSFGQGLQPQHF. CDR3 coding DNA: TGTGCCAGCAGCTTTGGACAGGGACTTCAGCCCCAGCATTTT. This chain uses TRBV7-9 with TRBJ1-5; 8 nucleotides align to TRBD1. This CDR3 comprises 14 residues. With 3 bases clipped from V and 6 bases from J, the junction kept 4 bases outside the gene matches. Germline V gene sequence: CDR1 SEHNR, CDR2 FQNEAQ (reference sequence).

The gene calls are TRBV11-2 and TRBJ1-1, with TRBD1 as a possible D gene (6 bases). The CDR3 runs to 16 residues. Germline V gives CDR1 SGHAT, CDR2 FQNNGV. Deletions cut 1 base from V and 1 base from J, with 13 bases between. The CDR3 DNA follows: TGTGCCAGCAGCTTAGCCGGGGGCAGCCCGAACACTGAAGCTTTCTTT. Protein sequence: CASSLAGGSPNTEAFF.

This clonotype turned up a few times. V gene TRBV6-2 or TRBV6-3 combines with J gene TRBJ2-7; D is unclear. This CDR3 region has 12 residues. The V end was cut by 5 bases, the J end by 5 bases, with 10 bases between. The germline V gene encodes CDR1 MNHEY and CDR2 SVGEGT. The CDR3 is CASSPTLHEQYF. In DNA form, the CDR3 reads TGTGCCAGCAGTCCCACGTTACACGAGCAGTACTTC.

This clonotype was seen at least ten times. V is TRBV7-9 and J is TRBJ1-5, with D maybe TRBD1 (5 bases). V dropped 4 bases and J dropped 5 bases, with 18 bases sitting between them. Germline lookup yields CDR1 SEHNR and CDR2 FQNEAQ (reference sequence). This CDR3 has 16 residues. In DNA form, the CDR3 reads TGTGCCAGCAGCTCAGACTCCGGGGGATGGGATCAGCCCCAGCATTTT. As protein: CASSSDSGGWDQPQHF. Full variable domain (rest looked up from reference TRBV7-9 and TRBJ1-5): DTGVSQNPRHKITKRGQNVTFRCDPISEHNRLYWYRQTLGQGPEFLTYFQNEAQLEKSRLLSDRFSAERPKGSFSTLEIQRTEQGDSAMYLCASSSDSGGWDQPQHFGDGTRLSIL.

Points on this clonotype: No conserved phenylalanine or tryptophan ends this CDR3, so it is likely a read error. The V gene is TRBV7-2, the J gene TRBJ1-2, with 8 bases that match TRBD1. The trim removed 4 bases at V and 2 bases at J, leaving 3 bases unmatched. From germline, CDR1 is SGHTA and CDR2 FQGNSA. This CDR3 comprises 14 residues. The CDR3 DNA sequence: TGTGCCAGCAGCTCAGGGGGCCAGAACTATGGCTACACCCTC. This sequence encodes CASSSGGQNYGYTL.

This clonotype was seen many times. The DNA for the CDR3 is TGTGCCAGCAGCTTAGCGGGACACCCTTACGAGCAGTACTTC. As protein: CASSLAGHPYEQYF. The chain combines TRBV7-2 with TRBJ2-7, with D maybe TRBD1 (6 bases). The germline CDR1 and CDR2 sequences are SGHTA and FQGNSA. The CDR3 is made up of 14 amino acids. Between the trimmed V and J ends, which lost 0 bases and 4 bases, there was a span of 10 bases.

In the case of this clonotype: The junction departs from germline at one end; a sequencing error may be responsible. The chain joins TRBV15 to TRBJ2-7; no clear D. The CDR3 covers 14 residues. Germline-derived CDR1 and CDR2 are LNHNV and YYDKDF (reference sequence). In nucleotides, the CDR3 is TGTGCCACCAGCAGGGATTTCTCCGCTTACGGGCAGTACTTC. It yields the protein CATSRDFSAYGQYF.

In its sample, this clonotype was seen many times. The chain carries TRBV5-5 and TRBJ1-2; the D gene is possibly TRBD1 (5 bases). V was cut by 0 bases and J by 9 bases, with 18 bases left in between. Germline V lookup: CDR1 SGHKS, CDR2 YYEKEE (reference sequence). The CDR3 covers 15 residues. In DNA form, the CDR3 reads TGTGCCAGCAGCTTGGACGTCAGCGGGGACGGAAGCTACACCTTC. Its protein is CASSLDVSGDGSYTF.

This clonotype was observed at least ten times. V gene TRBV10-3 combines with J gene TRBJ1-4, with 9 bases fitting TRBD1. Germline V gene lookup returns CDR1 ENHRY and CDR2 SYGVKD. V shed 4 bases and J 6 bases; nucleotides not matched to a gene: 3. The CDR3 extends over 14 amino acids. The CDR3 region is CAISGNRGHEKLFF. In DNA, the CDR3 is TGTGCCATCAGTGGGAACAGGGGGCATGAAAAACTGTTTTTT.

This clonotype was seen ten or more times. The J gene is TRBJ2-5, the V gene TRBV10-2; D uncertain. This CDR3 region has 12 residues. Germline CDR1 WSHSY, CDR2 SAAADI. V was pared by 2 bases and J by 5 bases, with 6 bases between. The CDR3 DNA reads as TGCGCCAGCAGTGAGCGATGGGAGACCCAGTACTTC. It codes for CASSERWETQYF.

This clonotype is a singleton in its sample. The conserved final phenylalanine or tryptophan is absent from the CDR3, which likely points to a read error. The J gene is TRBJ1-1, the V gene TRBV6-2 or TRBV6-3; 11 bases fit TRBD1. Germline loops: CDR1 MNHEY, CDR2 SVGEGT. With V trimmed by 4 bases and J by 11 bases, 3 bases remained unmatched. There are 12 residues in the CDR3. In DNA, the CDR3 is TGTGCCAGCAGTTCCCGGGACAGGGGGGCTTTCCTT. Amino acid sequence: CASSSRDRGAFL.

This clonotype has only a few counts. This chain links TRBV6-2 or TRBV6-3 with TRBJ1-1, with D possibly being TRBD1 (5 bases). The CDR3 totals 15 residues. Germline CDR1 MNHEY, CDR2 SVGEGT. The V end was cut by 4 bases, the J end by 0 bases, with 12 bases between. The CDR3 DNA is TGTGCCAGCAGTTCCCCACAGGAGATGAACACTGAAGCTTTCTTT. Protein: CASSSPQEMNTEAFF.

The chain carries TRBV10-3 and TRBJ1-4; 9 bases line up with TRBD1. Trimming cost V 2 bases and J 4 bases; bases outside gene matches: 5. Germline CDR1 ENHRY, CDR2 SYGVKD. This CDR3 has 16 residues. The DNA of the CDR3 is TGTGCCATCAGTGAGAAACCGGGACAGGGTAATGAAAAACTGTTTTTT. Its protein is CAISEKPGQGNEKLFF.

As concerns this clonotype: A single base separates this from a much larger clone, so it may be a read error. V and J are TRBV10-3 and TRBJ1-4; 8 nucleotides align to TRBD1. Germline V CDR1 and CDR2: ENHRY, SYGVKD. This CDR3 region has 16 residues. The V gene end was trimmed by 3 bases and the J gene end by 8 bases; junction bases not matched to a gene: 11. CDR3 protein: CAISDGTGKSREKLFF. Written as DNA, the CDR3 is TGTGCCATCAGTGATGGGACAGGCAAGTCGAGAGAAAAACTGTTTTTT.